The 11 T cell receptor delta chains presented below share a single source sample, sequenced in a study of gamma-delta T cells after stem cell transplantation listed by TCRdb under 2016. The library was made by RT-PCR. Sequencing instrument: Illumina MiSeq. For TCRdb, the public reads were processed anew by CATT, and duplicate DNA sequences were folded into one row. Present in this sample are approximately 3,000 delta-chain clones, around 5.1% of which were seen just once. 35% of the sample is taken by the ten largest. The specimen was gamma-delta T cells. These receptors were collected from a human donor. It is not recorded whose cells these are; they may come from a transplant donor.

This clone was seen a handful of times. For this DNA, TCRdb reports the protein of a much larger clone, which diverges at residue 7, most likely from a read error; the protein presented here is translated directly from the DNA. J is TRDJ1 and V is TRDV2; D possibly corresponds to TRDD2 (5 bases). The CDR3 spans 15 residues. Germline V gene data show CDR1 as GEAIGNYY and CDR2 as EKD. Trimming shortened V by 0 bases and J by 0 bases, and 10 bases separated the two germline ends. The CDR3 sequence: CACDTIVLHTDKLIF. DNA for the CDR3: TGTGCCTGTGACACCATTGTCCTTCACACCGATAAACTCATCTTT.

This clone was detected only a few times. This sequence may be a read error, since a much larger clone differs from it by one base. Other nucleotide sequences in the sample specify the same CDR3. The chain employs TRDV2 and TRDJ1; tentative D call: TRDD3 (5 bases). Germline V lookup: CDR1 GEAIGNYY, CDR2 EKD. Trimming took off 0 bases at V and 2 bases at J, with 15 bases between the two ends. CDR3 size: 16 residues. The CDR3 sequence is CACDTVGFRGTDKLIF. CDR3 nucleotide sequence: TGTGCCTGTGACACCGTGGGGTTCAGGGGTACCGATAAACTCATCTTT.

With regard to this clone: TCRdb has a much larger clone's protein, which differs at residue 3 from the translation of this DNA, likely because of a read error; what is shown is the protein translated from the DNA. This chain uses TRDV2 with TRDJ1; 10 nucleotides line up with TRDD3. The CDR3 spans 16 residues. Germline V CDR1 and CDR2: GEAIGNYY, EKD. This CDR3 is CARDPLLGDSTDKLIF. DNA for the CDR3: TGTGCCCGTGACCCTTTACTGGGGGATTCCACCGATAAACTCATCTTT.

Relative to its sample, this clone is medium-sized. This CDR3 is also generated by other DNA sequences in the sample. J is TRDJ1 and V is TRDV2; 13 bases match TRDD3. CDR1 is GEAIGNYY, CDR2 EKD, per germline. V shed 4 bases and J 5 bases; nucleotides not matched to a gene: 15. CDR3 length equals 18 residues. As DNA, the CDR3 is TGTGCCTGTGATCAGGTAACTGGGGGATACGCGACCACTGATAAACTCATCTTT. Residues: CACDQVTGGYATTDKLIF.

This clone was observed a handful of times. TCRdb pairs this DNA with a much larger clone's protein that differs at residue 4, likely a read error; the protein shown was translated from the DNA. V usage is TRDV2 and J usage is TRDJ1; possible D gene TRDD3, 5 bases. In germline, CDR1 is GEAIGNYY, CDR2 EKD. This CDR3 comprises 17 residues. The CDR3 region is CACNTVGVGLYTDKLIF. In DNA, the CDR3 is TGTGCCTGTAACACCGTTGGGGTCGGATTATACACCGATAAACTCATCTTT.

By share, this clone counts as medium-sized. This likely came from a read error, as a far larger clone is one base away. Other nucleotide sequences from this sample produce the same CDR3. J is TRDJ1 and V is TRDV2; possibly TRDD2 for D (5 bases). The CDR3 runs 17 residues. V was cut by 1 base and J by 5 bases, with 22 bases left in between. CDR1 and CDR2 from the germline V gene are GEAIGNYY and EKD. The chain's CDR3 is CACDTLSSLTSGDKLIF. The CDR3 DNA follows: TGTGCCTGTGACACTCTCTCTTCCCTCACTTCGGGGGATAAACTCATCTTT.

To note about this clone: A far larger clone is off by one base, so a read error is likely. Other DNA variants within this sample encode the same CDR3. In DNA form, the CDR3 reads TGTGCCTGTGACCCTTTACTGGGAGATTCCACCGATAAACTCATCTTT. The encoded protein is CACDPLLGDSTDKLIF. The chain couples TRDV2 to TRDJ1, with D possibly being TRDD3 (6 bases). V was pared by 3 bases and J by 1 base, with 17 bases between. The CDR3 sequence is 16 residues long. Germline V CDR1 and CDR2: GEAIGNYY, EKD.

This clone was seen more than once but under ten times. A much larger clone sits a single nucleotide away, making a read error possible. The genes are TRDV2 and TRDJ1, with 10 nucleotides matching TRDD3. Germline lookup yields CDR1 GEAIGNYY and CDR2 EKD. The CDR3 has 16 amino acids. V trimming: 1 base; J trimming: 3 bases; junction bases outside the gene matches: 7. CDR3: CACDTLTLGDADKLIF. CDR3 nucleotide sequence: TGTGCCTGTGACACTCTTACACTGGGGGATGCCGATAAACTCATCTTT.

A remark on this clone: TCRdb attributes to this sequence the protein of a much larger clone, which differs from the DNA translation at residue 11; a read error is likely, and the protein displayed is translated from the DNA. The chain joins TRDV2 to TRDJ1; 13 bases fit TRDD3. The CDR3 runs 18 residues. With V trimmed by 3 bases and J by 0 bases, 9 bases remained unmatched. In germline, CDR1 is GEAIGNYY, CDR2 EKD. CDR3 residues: CACDVLGDTEVHTDKLIF. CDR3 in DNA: TGTGCCTGTGACGTACTGGGGGATACGGAGGTGCACACCGATAAACTCATCTTT.

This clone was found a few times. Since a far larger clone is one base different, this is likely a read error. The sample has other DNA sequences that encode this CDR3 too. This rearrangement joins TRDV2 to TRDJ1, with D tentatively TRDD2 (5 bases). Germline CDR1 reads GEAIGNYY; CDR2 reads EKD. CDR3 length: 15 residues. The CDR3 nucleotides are TGTGCCTGTGACACCATTGGCCTTCACACTGATAAACTCATCTTT. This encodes CACDTIGLHTDKLIF.

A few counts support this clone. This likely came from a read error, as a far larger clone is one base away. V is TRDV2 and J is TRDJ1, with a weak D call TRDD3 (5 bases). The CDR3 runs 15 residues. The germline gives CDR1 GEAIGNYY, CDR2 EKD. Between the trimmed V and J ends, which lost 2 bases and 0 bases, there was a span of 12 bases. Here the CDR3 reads CACDKVGTYTDKLIF. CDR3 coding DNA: TGTGCCTGTGACAAAGTGGGGACGTACACCGATAAACTCATCTTT.